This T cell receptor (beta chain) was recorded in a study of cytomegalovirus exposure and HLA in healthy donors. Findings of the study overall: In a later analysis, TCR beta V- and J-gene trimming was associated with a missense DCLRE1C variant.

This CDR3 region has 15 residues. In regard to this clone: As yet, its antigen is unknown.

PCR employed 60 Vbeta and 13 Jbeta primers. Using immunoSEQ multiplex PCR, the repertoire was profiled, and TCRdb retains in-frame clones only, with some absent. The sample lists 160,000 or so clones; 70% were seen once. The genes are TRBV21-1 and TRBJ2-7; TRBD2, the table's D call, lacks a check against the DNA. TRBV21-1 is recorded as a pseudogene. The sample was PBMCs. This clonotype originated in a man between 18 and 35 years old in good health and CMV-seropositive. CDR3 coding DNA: TGTGCCAGCAGCCCCCGGGGCGGACTATTACCGGTGCAGTACGTC. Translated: CASSPRGGLLPVQYV.